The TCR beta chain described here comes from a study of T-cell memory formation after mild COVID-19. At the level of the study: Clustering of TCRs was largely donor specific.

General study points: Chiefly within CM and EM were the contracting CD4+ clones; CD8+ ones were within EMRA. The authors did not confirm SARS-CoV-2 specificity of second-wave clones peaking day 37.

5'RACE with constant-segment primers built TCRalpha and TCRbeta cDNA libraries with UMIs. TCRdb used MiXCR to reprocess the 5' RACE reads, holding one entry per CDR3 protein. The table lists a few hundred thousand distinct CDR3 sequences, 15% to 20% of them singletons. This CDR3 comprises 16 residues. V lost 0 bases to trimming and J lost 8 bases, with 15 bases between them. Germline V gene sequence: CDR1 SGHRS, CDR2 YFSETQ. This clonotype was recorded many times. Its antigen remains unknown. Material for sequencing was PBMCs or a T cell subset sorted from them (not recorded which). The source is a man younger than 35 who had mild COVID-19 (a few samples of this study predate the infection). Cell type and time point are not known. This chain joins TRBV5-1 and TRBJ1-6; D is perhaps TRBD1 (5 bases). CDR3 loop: CASSLEAGGSYSPLHF. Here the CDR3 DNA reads TGCGCCAGCAGCTTGGAGGCTGGGGGGAGTTATTCACCCCTCCACTTT.